The entry below gives a single T cell receptor beta chain sequence along with its context. Its specificity is unknown. This CDR3 spans 15 amino acids. V was pared by 0 bases and J by 4 bases, with 13 bases between. Germline-derived CDR1 and CDR2 are SGDLS and YYNGEE. This sample is part of a study of T-cell memory formation after mild COVID-19. At the level of the study: TCR clusters largely stayed donor specific. General study points: Clones that got smaller from day 15 to 85 had even CD4/CD8, while clones growing later tipped toward CD4+. Those CD4+ clones that contracted were mainly in CM and EM (CD8+ ones in EMRA).

Via MiXCR, TCRdb re-called the 5' RACE reads, giving one row per CDR3 protein. The sample carries about 390,000 distinct CDR3 sequences, 15% to 20% recorded once. The chain combines TRBV9 with TRBJ1-2; possible D gene TRBD1, 5 bases. The sequence was collected from a man younger than 30 who had mild COVID-19 (a few samples of this study predate the infection). Cell type and time point are not known. The sequencing input was PBMCs or a T cell subset sorted from them (not recorded which). DNA of the CDR3: TGTGCCAGCAGCGTAGAATCTCAGGGTGGCTATGGCTACACCTTC. Translation gives CASSVESQGGYGYTF.